These T cell receptor beta chains were read from a single sample in a study of lymphopenia after photon versus proton radiotherapy. Using immunoSEQ multiplex PCR, the repertoire was profiled, and TCRdb retains in-frame clones only, with some absent. The sample gives some 27,000 clones, approximately 90% of which show up once; roughly a fifth is in the top ten. Sequencing used peripheral blood, obtained from a patient treated with photon-based radiotherapy. The receptors come from a man aged 45-65 years with gastric cancer. Both conserved end residues are part of each CDR3. The order of the fields is V gene, J gene, D gene, clone size, CDR3 length, CDR3 DNA, CDR3 protein. A D gene is named only where the DNA matches it firmly. For some rows the clone size is stated as once, few or many, or as a class when expanded; others skip it.

TRBV30,TRBJ1-1,-,-,13,TGTGCCTGGAGTGTAACAAGGAACACTGAAGCTTTCTTT,CAWSVTRNTEAFF
TRBV10-2,TRBJ2-5,TRBD2,-,15,TGCGCCAGCAGAAGCGGGGGGCGCCCAGGAAAGACCCAGTACTTC,CASRSGGRPGKTQYF
TRBV15,TRBJ2-7,-,-,12,TGTGCCACCAGCAGAGACTCGCGCGAGCAGTACTTC,CATSRDSREQYF
TRBV4-1,TRBJ1-6,TRBD1,-,16,TGCGCCAGCAGCCAAATACAGGGGGAGGTAAATTCACCCCTCCACTTT,CASSQIQGEVNSPLHF
TRBV18,TRBJ2-3,-,-,16,TGTGCCAGCTCACCCCCAAACGGACGGACCACAGATACGCAGTATTTT,CASSPPNGRTTDTQYF
TRBV5-1,TRBJ1-6,TRBD1,-,17,TGCGCCAGCAGCCCCACCCCCGACAGGGGCTTGGGTTCACCCCTCCACTTT,CASSPTPDRGLGSPLHF
TRBV6-1,TRBJ2-1,-,-,13,TGTGCCAGCAGTGTGACAGAAAACAATGAGCAGTTCTTC,CASSVTENNEQFF
TRBV19,TRBJ1-5,-,-,15,TGTGCCAGTAGTATACAGATTCCAAGCAATCAGCCCCAGCATTTT,CASSIQIPSNQPQHF
TRBV27,TRBJ2-7,TRBD2,-,18,TGTGCCAGCAGTCCAATTCGGACTAGCGGGGTTCCGCCTAGGGAGCAGTACTTC,CASSPIRTSGVPPREQYF
TRBV9,TRBJ2-3,-,-,12,TGTGCCAGCAGCGCGAGCACAGATACGCAGTATTTT,CASSASTDTQYF
TRBV6-8,TRBJ1-6,TRBD1,once,19,TGTGCCAGCAGTTACCATGGGGACAGCGTTACCTTGTGGGGTTCACCCCTCCACTTT,CASSYHGDSVTLWGSPLHF
TRBV5-6,TRBJ2-6,TRBD1,-,18,TGTGCCAGCAGTACGACAGGGAAATTGGACTCTGGGGCCAACGTCCTGACTTTC,CASSTTGKLDSGANVLTF
TRBV2,TRBJ2-7,-,-,14,TGTGCCAGCAGGATGCCGGGGACAACCTACGAGCAGTACTTC,CASRMPGTTYEQYF
TRBV5-1,TRBJ1-2,TRBD1,-,14,TGCGCCAGCACCCGGGACAGGGCGCACTATGGCTACACCTTC,CASTRDRAHYGYTF